Listed below are T cell receptor beta chains from one sample, sequenced in a study of blood T cell repertoires in COVID-19. Data came from immunoSEQ multiplex PCR; TCRdb stores just in-frame clones and leaves some out. The sample holds about 120,000 clones; 84% are singletons and the top ten take nearly 4%. Sequenced sample: PBMCs or T cells enriched from blood (not recorded which). These TCRs come from a woman aged 25 to 45 who had recovered from COVID-19. The CDR3 runs from the conserved cysteine through the conserved F or W. D genes are given only for firm matches. The size field is filled for only some rows; it gives once, few, many or a size class.

TRBJ2-3 - TRBV29-1 - CSVEGASTDTQYF TGCAGCGTTGAAGGGGCGAGCACAGATACGCAGTATTTT
TRBJ2-2 - TRBV7-3 - CASRLGRGAGELFF TGTGCCAGCAGACTAGGCAGGGGAGCCGGGGAGCTGTTTTTT
TRBJ2-1 TRBD2 TRBV28 - CASSLFSGGPLDEQFF TGTGCCAGCAGTTTATTTTCGGGAGGGCCTTTGGATGAGCAGTTCTTC
TRBJ2-7 - TRBV19 - CASSNQGYEQYF TGTGCCAGTAGTAATCAGGGCTACGAGCAGTACTTC
TRBJ2-7 - TRBV28 - CASSSKQGIGYEQYF TGTGCCAGCAGCTCCAAACAGGGTATCGGCTACGAGCAGTACTTC
TRBJ2-2 TRBD2 TRBV7-2 - CASSLAGTSRGELFF TGTGCCAGCAGCTTAGCGGGGACTAGCCGTGGGGAGCTGTTTTTT
TRBJ2-2 TRBD2 TRBV28 few CASSLTSDGTGELFF TGTGCCAGCAGTTTAACTAGCGATGGCACCGGGGAGCTGTTTTTT
TRBJ2-1 TRBD2 TRBV12-5 few CASGLGLAGDEQFF TGTGCTAGTGGTTTGGGACTAGCGGGAGATGAGCAGTTCTTC
TRBJ1-4 - TRBV6-2/TRBV6-3 - CASSYSGRKASEKLFF TGTGCCAGCAGTTACTCGGGGAGGAAGGCGAGTGAAAAACTGTTTTTT
TRBJ1-5 - TRBV6-1 - CASSERPGQFGEPQHF TGTGCCAGCAGTGAACGCCCTGGACAGTTCGGTGAGCCCCAGCATTTT
TRBJ2-1 - TRBV5-4 - CASSLDSGSYNEQFF TGTGCCAGCAGCTTGGATTCAGGTTCCTACAATGAGCAGTTCTTC
TRBJ1-6 - TRBV5-4 - CASSLAQGRDSPLHF TGTGCCAGCAGCTTGGCACAGGGTCGGGATTCACCCCTCCACTTT
TRBJ2-7 - TRBV21-1 - CASSKLGGEREGHEQYF TGTGCCAGCAGCAAATTGGGGGGTGAGCGGGAGGGGCACGAGCAGTACTTC
TRBJ2-7 - TRBV4-3 - CASSQDFGAYEQYF TGCGCCAGCAGCCAAGATTTCGGGGCCTACGAGCAGTACTTC
TRBJ1-1 - TRBV5-4 - CASSPLQGMNTEAFF TGTGCCAGCAGCCCATTACAGGGTATGAACACTGAAGCTTTCTTT
TRBJ2-5 TRBD2 TRBV28 - CASKERLSGTILGETQYF TGTGCCAGCAAAGAAAGGTTGAGCGGGACTATCCTCGGGGAGACCCAGTACTTC
TRBJ1-1 - TRBV12-2 few CASRLDQNTEAFF TGTGCAAGTCGCTTAGATCAGAACACTGAAGCTTTCTTT
TRBJ1-1 TRBD1 TRBV2 - CASSFPSTGANTEAFF TGTGCCAGCAGTTTCCCCTCGACAGGGGCGAACACTGAAGCTTTCTTT
TRBJ1-6 - TRBV28 once CASSFYITGSPLHF TGTGCCAGCAGTTTTTATATAACGGGTTCACCCCTCCACTTT